This T cell receptor beta chain comes out of a study of blood T cell repertoires in COVID-19 (dated by TCRdb to 2019 to 2021). For the wider study: Samples covering the acute and convalescent phases of COVID-19 were provided by collaborators in the United States, Italy and Spain. The material from the prospective study consisted of cDNA or gDNA derived from T cells, B-cell-depleted T cells, or PBMCs. Deeply sampled blood TCRbeta repertoires from subjects exposed to, actively infected with, or recovered from COVID-19 were included in the dataset. A freely available public database, intended as a resource for researchers studying the immune response to SARS-CoV-2, is where the repertoires were released. The samples were drawn from the first 160 participants of the ongoing ImmuneRACE study and from 1,254 subjects provided by 6 global collaborators. A de-identified subject ID, COVID-19 status, age in years and sex were almost always included in the sample metadata. Where available, HLA class I and class II types were taken from metadata supplied by the sample provider and were not determined by assay-based typing.

The immunoSEQ Assay, a bias-controlled multiplex PCR, was used to amplify TCRbeta CDR3 regions from genomic DNA. The authors' pipeline ran thus. The number of nucleated cells in each sample was estimated from the amplification of reference gene primers within the assay. To quantify the absolute abundance of each unique TCRbeta CDR3 rearrangement, sequence reads were collapsed and filtered. Productive Simpson clonality was computed per sample as the square root of Simpson's diversity index over productive rearrangements. TCRdb mirrors the immuneACCESS table, restricted to in-frame sequences. Some clones are absent from its copies; in checked studies, under half trace to an unresolved V gene, and the reason for the others is unknown. The V and J calls and the clone size are those of that table, but D and trimming were determined from the DNA. Recorded for this sample are about 280,000 clones; roughly 89% of them occurred a single time. The top ten clonotypes cover less than 3% of the sample.

Taken from the germline V gene, the CDR1 and CDR2 loops are ENHRY and SYGVKD. Cut back by 0 bases and 2 bases, the V and J ends lie 8 bases apart. From cysteine to phenylalanine, the CDR3 is 15 amino acids long. The read is trimmed to its CDR3 DNA, 45 bases read in frame from base 1. Each collaborating institution followed its own protocols to collect whole blood in K2EDTA tubes. Collaborator samples were shipped for TCRbeta analysis as frozen whole blood, isolated PBMCs, or DNA extracted from either sample type. Comments on this clone: Which antigen it targets is not known. No base quality values were provided; no much bigger clone lies one nucleotide off.

Broad study findings and their caveats: How much clinical and demographic metadata was included differed by source and by participant, and the metadata was provided uncurated.

The sequenced material came from peripheral blood. In this chain, TRBV10-3 is recombined with TRBJ1-5; no confident D gene assignment can be made. This clonotype originated in a woman in her twenties or thirties with active or convalescent COVID-19. The CDR3 protein is CAISESWGGNQPQHF. The nucleotides are TGTGCCATCAGTGAGTCGTGGGGAGGCAATCAGCCCCAGCATTTT.